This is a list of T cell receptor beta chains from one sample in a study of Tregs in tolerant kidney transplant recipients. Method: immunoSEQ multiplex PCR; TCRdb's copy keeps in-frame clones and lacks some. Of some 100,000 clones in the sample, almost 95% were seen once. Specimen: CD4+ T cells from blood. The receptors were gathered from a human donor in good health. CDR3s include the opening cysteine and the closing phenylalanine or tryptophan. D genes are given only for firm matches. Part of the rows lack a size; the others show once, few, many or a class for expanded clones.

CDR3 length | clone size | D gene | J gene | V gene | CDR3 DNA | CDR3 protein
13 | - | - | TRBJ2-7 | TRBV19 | TGTGCCAGTAGTACCCAGAGTCTTGGTGAGCAGTACTTC | CASSTQSLGEQYF
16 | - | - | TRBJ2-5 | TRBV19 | TGTGCCAGTAGTATCGCCTCCGGACAACTCCATGAGACCCAGTACTTC | CASSIASGQLHETQYF
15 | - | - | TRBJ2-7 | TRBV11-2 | TGTGCCAGCAGCTTAGATCTCAACAGGGATCGCGAGCAGTACTTC | CASSLDLNRDREQYF
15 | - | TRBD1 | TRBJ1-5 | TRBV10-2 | TGCGCCAGTGCCCCCGGACAGGGATCCAATCAGCCCCAGCATTTT | CASAPGQGSNQPQHF
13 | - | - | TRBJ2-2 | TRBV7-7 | TGTGCCAGCAGCATAACCAACACCGGGGAGCTGTTTTTT | CASSITNTGELFF
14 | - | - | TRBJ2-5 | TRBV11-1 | TGTGCCAGCAGCTTATACCTGACAGCGGAGACCCAGTACTTC | CASSLYLTAETQYF
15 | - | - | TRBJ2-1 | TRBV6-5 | TGTGCCAGCAGTTACAGGCAGAATACCTACAATGAGCAGTTCTTC | CASSYRQNTYNEQFF
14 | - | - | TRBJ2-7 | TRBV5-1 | TGCGCCAGCAGCTTGGAAAGGGTGGGCTACGAGCAGTACTTC | CASSLERVGYEQYF
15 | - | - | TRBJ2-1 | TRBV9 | TGTGCCAGCAGCGTAGCTCCGTCCAGGACCGATGAGCAGTTCTTC | CASSVAPSRTDEQFF
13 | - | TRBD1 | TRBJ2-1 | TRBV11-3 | TGTGCCAGCAGCCTGAGGACAGGGGGTGAGCAGTTCTTC | CASSLRTGGEQFF
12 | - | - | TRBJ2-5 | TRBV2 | TGTGCCAGCAGTTTAATTTGGGAGACCCAGTACTTC | CASSLIWETQYF
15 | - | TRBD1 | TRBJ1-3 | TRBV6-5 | TGTGCCAGCAGTCGGGACAGATATTCTGGAAACACCATATATTTT | CASSRDRYSGNTIYF
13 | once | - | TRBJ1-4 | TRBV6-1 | TGTGCCAGCAGTGACTCCCCGGGGCGAAAACTGTTTTTT | CASSDSPGRKLFF
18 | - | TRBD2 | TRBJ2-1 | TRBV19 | TGTGCCAGTAGTATAGATCGGACTAGCGGGACGAACTACAATGAGCAGTTCTTC | CASSIDRTSGTNYNEQFF
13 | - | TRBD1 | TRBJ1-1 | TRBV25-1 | TGTGCCAGCAGAGACAGGGAAAGTACTGAAGCTTTCTTT | CASRDRESTEAFF
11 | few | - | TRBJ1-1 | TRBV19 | TGTGCCAGTAGTGCTGGATTGGAAGCTTTCTTT | CASSAGLEAFF
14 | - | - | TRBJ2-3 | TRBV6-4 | TGTGCCAGCAGTTTACAGGGTCCGGCAGATACGCAGTATTTT | CASSLQGPADTQYF
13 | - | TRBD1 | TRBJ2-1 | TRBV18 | TGTGCCAGCTCGATGGGACAGTACAATGAGCAGTTCTTC | CASSMGQYNEQFF
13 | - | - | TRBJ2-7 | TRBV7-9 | TGTGCCAGCAGCTTAGGAACAGCCTACGAGCAGTACTTC | CASSLGTAYEQYF
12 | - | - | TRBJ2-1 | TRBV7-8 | TGTGCCAGCAGCTTTTATTCGGGGGAGCAGTTCTTC | CASSFYSGEQFF
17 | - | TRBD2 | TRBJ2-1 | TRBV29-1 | TGCAGCGTTGGTCCGGGACTAGCGGGCCCCACCTACAATGAGCAGTTCTTC | CSVGPGLAGPTYNEQFF
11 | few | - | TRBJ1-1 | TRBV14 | TGTGCCAGCAGCCAAGGACCTGAAGCTTTCTTT | CASSQGPEAFF
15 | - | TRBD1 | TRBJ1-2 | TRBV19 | TGTGCCAGTAGTATCGGGACAGGGCTAAACTATGGCTACACCTTC | CASSIGTGLNYGYTF
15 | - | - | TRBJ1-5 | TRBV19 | TGTGCCAGTAGCATGTTGACAGGAGGCAATCAGCCCCAGCATTTT | CASSMLTGGNQPQHF
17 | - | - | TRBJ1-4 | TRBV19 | TGTGCCAGTAGTGGCGGGGGATGGCTGGCGGCTAATGAAAAACTGTTTTTT | CASSGGGWLAANEKLFF
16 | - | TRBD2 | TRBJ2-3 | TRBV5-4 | TGTGCCAGCAGCCCGGGGGGGATCGCCTCCACAGATACGCAGTATTTT | CASSPGGIASTDTQYF
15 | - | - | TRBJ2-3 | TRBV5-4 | TGTGCCAGCAGCCTTTACAGGGACACCACAGATACGCAGTATTTT | CASSLYRDTTDTQYF
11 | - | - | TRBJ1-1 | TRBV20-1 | TGCAGCGCTATGGAGAACACTGAAGCTTTCTTT | CSAMENTEAFF
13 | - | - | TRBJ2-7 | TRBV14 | TGTGCCAGTAGCGGCCAGGTCGACTACGAGCAGTACTTC | CASSGQVDYEQYF
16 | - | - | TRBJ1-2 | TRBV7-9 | TGTGCCAGCGGAACGGGACTTCCGACCCCTAACTATGGCTACACCTTC | CASGTGLPTPNYGYTF
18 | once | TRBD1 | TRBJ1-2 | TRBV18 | TGTGCCAGCTCACCAACCACGGCCAGGGGGACCGGTAACTATGGCTACACCTTC | CASSPTTARGTGNYGYTF
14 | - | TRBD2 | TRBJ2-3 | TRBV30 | TGTGCCTGGAGTAGCTCAGCGGGGGGTTTGAAGCAGTATTTT | CAWSSSAGGLKQYF
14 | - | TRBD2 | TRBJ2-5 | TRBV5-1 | TGCGCCAGCAGACAACTAGCGCATCAAGAGACCCAGTACTTC | CASRQLAHQETQYF
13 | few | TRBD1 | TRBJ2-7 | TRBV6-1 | TGTGCCGGGCGTGGGACAGGGGCCTACGAGCAGTACTTC | CAGRGTGAYEQYF
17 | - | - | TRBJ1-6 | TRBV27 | TGTGCCAGCAGTTTTAGGGCAAAGAGCTCCTATAATTCACCCCTCCACTTT | CASSFRAKSSYNSPLHF
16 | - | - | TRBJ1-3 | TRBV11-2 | TGTGCCAGCAGCGGACTCCGGGGGCCCTCTGGAAACACCATATATTTT | CASSGLRGPSGNTIYF
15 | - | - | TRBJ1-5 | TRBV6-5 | TGTGCCAGCAGAGTAAACAGGAATAGCAATCAGCCCCAGCATTTT | CASRVNRNSNQPQHF
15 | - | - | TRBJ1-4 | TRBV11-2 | TGTGCCAGCAGCTTAACCGGGGGGTCTAATGAAAAACTGTTTTTT | CASSLTGGSNEKLFF
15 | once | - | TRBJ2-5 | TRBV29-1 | TGCAGCGTTGTCCGCTTGACAGACACCCAAGAGACCCAGTACTTC | CSVVRLTDTQETQYF
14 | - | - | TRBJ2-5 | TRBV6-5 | TGTGCCAGCAGTTACTCGCGGGCCCAAGAGACCCAGTACTTC | CASSYSRAQETQYF
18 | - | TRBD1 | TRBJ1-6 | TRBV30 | TGTGCCTGGAGTGTACAGGGACAGGGAAGGTCCTATAATTCACCCCTCCACTTT | CAWSVQGQGRSYNSPLHF